These 4 T cell receptor beta chains share one sample of origin, sequenced in a study of T cell repertoires in cytomegalovirus infection. For these receptors, no antigen is known. Each CDR3 protein is one row after TCRdb ran MiXCR on the reads. The top ten clones hold about 37% of a sample with 100,000 to 150,000 distinct CDR3 sequences, under 30% of them seen once. Material for sequencing was PBMCs, sequenced either directly or after in vitro stimulation (not recorded which). Receptor source: a human donor in good health (CMV status not recorded). Some clones in this sample may be carry-over from other donors' samples.

V usage is TRBV9 and J usage is TRBJ1-1, with TRBD1 identical over 8 bases. After removal of 3 bases from V and 5 bases from J, the junction contained 15 bases not matched to a gene. This CDR3 comprises 17 residues. In germline, CDR1 is SGDLS, CDR2 YYNGEE. The CDR3 is CASSESSGQGYSTEAFF. The CDR3 coding sequence is TGTGCCAGCAGCGAATCGTCCGGACAGGGTTATTCTACTGAAGCTTTCTTT.

The V and J genes are TRBV19 and TRBJ2-7; D is perhaps TRBD1 or TRBD2 (5 bases each). From germline, CDR1 is LNHDA and CDR2 SQIVND (reference sequence). CDR3 length: 14 residues. Trimming cost V 7 bases and J 1 base, with 14 bases left between them. The CDR3 coding sequence is TGTGCCAGTACCGCGGATGGGGGTTCCTACGAGCAGTACTTC. It translates to CASTADGGSYEQYF.

The chain uses TRBV6-2 or TRBV6-3 and TRBJ2-1; 12 nucleotides line up with TRBD2. The germline gives CDR1 MNHEY, CDR2 SVGEGT. There are 14 residues in the CDR3. V lost 8 bases, J lost 9 bases, and 8 bases stayed unmatched. The chain's CDR3 is CASVGLAGRAEQFF. CDR3 sequence (DNA): TGTGCCAGCGTTGGACTAGCGGGACGGGCTGAGCAGTTCTTC.

The chain links TRBV29-1 to TRBJ1-2, with D unresolved. With 2 bases removed from V and 4 bases from J, the gap between germline ends came to 11 bases. The CDR3 totals 13 residues. CDR1 and CDR2 from the germline V gene are SQVTM and ANQGSEA. Written as DNA, the CDR3 is TGCAGCGTTGAACTCGGGCTTGGCTATGGCTACACCTTC. Amino acids: CSVELGLGYGYTF.